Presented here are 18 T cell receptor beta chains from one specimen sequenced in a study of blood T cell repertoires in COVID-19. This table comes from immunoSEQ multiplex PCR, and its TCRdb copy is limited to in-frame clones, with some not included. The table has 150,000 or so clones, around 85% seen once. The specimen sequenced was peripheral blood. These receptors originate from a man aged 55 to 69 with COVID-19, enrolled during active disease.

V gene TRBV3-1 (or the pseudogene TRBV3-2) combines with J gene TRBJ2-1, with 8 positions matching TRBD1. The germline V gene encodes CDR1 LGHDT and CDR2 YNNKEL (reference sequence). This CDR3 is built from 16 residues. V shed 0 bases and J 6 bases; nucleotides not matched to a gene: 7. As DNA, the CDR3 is TGTGCCAGCAGCCAAGAAGGCAGGGGGCGCCTCAATGAGCAGTTCTTC. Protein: CASSQEGRGRLNEQFF.

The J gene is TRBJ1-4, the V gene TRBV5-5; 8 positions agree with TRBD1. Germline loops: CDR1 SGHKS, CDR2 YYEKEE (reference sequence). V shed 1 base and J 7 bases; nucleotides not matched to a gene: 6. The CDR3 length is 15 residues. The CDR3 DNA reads TGTGCCAGCAGCTTGCAGGGGGCGCAGGTTGAAAAACTGTTTTTT. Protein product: CASSLQGAQVEKLFF.

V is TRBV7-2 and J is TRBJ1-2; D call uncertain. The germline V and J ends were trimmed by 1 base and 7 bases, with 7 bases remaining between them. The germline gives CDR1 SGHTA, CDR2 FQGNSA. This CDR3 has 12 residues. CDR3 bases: TGTGCCAGCAGCTTAGGAACCGGTGGCTACACCTTC. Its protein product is CASSLGTGGYTF.

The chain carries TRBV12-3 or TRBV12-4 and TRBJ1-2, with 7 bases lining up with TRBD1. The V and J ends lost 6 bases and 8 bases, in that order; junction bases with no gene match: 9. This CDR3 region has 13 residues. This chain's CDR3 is CASSLGQVEGYTF. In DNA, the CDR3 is TGTGCCAGCAGCCTAGGACAGGTAGAGGGCTACACCTTC.

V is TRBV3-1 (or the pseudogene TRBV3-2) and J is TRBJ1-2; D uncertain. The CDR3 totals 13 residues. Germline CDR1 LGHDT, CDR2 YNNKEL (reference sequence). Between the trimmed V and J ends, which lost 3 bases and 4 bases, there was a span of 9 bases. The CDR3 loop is CASSHRGFYGYTF. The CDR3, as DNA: TGTGCCAGCAGCCATCGAGGGTTCTATGGCTACACCTTC.

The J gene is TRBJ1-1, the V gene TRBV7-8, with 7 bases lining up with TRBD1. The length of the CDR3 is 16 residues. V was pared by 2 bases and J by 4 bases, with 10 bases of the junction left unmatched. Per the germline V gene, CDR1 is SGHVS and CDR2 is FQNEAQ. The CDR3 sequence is CASSLLQGTWGTEAFF. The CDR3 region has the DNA TGTGCCAGCAGCTTATTACAGGGGACTTGGGGCACTGAAGCTTTCTTT.

The chain's CDR3 is CASRRTGPDTQYF. In DNA, the CDR3 is TGTGCCAGCAGACGAACAGGGCCAGATACGCAGTATTTT. The rearrangement joins TRBV6-5 to TRBJ2-3; D is possibly TRBD1 (6 bases). Germline V lookup: CDR1 MNHEY, CDR2 SVGAGI. The CDR3 totals 13 residues. Trimming removed 6 bases from V and 4 bases from J, with 11 bases in between.

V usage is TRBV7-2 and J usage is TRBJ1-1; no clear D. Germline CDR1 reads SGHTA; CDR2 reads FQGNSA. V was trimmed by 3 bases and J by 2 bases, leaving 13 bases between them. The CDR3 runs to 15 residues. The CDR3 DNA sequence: TGTGCCAGCAGCTTTGTGTCGGGAAGTAACACTGAAGCTTTCTTT. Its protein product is CASSFVSGSNTEAFF.

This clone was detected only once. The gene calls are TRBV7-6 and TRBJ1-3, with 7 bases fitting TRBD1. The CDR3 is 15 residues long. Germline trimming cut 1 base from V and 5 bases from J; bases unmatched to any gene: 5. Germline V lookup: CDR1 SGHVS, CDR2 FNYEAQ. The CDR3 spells CASSLETGIRNTIYF. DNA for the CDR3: TGTGCCAGCAGCTTAGAGACAGGGATACGAAACACCATATATTTT.

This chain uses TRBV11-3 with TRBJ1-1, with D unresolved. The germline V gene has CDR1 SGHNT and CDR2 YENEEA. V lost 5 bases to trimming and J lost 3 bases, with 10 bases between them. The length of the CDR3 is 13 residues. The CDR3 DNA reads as TGTGCCAGCAGCACCCGCCGGGACACTGAAGCTTTCTTT. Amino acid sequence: CASSTRRDTEAFF.

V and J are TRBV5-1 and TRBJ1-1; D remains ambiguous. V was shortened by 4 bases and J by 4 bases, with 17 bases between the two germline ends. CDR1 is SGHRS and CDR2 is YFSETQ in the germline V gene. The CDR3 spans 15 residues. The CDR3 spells CASSPTSRAGTEAFF. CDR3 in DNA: TGCGCCAGCAGCCCAACCTCCCGGGCGGGCACTGAAGCTTTCTTT.

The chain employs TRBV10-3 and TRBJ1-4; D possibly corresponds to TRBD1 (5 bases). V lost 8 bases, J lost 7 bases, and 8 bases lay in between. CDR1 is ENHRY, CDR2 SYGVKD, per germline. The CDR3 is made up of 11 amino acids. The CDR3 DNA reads TGTGCCATCGGGGGAGGTGAAAAACTGTTTTTT. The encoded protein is CAIGGGEKLFF.

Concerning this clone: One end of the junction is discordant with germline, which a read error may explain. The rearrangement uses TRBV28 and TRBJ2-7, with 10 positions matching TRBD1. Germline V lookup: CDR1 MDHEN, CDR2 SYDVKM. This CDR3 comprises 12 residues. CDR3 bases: TGTGCCAGCAGTCTCCGACAGGGGGCAGGGGACTTC. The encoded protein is CASSLRQGAGDF.

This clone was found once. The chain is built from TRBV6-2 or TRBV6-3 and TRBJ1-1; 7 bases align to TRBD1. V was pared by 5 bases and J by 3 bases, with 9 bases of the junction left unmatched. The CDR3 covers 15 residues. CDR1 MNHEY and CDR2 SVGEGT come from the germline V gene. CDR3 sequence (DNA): TGTGCCAGCAGTGAGGGGGCGCGGGGGGACACTGAAGCTTTCTTT. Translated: CASSEGARGDTEAFF.

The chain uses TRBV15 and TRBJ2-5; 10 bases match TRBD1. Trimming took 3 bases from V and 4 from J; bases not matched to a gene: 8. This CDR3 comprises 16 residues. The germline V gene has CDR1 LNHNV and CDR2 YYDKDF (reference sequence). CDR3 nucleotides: TGTGCCACCAGCAGGGCGGGACAGGGGAGATTAGAGACCCAGTACTTC. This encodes CATSRAGQGRLETQYF.

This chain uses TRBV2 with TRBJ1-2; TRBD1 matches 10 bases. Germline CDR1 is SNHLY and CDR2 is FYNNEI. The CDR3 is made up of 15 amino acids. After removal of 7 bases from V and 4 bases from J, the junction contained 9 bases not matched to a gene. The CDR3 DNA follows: TGTGCCAGCACTAAAGGGGGACAGGGGATCTATGGCTACACCTTC. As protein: CASTKGGQGIYGYTF.

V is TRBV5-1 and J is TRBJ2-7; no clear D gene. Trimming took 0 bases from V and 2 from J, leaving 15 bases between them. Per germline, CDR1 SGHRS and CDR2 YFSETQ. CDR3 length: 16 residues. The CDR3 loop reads CASSLAPSLGPYEQYF. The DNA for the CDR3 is TGCGCCAGCAGCTTGGCCCCAAGCCTAGGTCCCTACGAGCAGTACTTC. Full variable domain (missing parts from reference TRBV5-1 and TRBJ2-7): KAGVTQTPRYLIKTRGQQVTLSCSPISGHRSVSWYQQTPGQGLQFLFEYFSETQRNKGNFPGRFSGRQFSNSRSEMNVSTLELGDSALYLCASSLAPSLGPYEQYFGPGTRLTVT.

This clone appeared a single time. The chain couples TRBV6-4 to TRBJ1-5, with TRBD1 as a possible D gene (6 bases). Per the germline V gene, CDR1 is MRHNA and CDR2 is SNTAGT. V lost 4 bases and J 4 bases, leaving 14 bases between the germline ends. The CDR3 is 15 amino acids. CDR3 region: CASSVEQGLNQPQHF. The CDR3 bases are TGTGCCAGCAGTGTTGAACAGGGTCTAAATCAGCCCCAGCATTTT.